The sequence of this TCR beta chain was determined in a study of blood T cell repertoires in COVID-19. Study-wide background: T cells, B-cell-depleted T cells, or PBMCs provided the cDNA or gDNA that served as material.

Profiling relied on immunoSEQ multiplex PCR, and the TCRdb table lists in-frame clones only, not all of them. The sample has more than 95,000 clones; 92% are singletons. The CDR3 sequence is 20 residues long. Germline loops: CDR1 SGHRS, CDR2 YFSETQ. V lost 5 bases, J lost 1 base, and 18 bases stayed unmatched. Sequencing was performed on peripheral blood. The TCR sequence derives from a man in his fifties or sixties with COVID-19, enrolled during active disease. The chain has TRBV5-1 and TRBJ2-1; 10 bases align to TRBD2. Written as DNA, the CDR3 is TGCGCCAGCAGAGGGGGACAGAGCGGACCTAGCGGGAGATCCTACAATGAGCAGTTCTTC. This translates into CASRGGQSGPSGRSYNEQFF. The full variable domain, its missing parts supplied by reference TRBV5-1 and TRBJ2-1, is KAGVTQTPRYLIKTRGQQVTLSCSPISGHRSVSWYQQTPGQGLQFLFEYFSETQRNKGNFPGRFSGRQFSNSRSEMNVSTLELGDSALYLCASRGGQSGPSGRSYNEQFFGPGTRLTVL.